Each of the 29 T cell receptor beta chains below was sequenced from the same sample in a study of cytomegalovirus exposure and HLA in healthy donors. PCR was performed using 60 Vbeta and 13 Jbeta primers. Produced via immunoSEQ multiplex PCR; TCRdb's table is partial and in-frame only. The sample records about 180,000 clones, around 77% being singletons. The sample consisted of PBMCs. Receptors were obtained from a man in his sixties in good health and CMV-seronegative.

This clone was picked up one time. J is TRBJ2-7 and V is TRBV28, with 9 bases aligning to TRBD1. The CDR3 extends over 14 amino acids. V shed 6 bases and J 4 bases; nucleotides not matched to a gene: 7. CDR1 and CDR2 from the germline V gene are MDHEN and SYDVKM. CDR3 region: CASSPTGGGYEQYF. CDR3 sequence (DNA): TGTGCCAGCAGCCCTACAGGGGGCGGATACGAGCAGTACTTC.

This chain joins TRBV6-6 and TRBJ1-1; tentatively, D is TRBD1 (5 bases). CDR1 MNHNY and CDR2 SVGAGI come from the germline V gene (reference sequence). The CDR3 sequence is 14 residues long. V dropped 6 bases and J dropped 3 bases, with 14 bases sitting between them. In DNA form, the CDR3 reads TGTGCCAGCAGGGGGGGGATAGCGGACACTGAAGCTTTCTTT. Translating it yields CASRGGIADTEAFF.

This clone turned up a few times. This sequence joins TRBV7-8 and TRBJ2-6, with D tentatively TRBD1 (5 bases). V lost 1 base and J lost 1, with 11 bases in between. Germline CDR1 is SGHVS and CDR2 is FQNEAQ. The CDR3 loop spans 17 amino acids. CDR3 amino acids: CASSLGGGFSGANVLTF. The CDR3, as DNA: TGTGCCAGCAGCTTAGGGGGCGGCTTTTCTGGGGCCAACGTCCTGACTTTC.

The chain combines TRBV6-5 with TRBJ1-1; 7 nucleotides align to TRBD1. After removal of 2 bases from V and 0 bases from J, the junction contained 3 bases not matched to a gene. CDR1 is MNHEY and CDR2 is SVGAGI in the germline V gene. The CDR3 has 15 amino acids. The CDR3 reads CASSYRGPMNTEAFF. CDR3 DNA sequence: TGTGCCAGCAGTTACAGGGGGCCCATGAACACTGAAGCTTTCTTT.

CDR3: CASSPSGFSYNEQFF. In nucleotides, the CDR3 is TGCGCCAGCAGCCCCTCAGGGTTCTCCTACAATGAGCAGTTCTTC. The chain joins TRBV4-1 to TRBJ2-1; maybe TRBD1 (5 bases). V was shortened by 4 bases and J by 0 bases, with 10 bases between the two germline ends. This CDR3 has 15 residues. CDR1 is MGHRA, CDR2 YSYEKL, per germline.

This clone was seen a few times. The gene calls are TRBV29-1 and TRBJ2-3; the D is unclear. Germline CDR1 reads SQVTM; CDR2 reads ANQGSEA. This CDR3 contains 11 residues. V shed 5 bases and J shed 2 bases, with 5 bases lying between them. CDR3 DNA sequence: TGCAGCGTTCGTTCCACAGATACGCAGTATTTT. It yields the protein CSVRSTDTQYF.

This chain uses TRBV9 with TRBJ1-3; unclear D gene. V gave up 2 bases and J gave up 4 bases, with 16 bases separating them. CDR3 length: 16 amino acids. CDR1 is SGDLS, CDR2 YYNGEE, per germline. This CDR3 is CASSVHPEARGNTIYF. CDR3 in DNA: TGTGCCAGCAGCGTCCACCCGGAGGCCAGAGGAAACACCATATATTTT.

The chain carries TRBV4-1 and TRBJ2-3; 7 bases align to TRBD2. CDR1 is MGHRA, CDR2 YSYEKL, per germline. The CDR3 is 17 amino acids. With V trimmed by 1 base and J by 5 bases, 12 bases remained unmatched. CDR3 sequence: CASSQGFLRGSLDTQYF. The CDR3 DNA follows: TGCGCCAGCAGCCAAGGGTTTCTGCGGGGGTCCCTAGATACGCAGTATTTT.

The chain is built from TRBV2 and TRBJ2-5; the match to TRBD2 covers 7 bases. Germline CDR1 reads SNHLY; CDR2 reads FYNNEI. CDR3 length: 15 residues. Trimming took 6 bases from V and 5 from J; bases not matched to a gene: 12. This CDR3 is CASSPTAGREETQYF. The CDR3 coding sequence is TGTGCCAGCAGCCCCACTGCGGGGAGGGAGGAGACCCAGTACTTC.

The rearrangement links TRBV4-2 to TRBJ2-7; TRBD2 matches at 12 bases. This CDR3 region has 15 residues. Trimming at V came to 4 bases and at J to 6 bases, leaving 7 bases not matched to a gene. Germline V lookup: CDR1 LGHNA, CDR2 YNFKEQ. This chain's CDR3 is CASSLKTSGGREQYF. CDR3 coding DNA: TGTGCCAGCAGCCTCAAGACTAGCGGGGGCCGCGAGCAGTACTTC.

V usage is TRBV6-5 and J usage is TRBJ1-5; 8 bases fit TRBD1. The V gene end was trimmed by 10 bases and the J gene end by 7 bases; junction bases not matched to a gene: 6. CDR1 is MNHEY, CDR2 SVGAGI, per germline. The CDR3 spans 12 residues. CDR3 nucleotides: TGTGCCATCAGAGGACAGGGCCAGCCCCAGCATTTT. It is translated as CAIRGQGQPQHF.

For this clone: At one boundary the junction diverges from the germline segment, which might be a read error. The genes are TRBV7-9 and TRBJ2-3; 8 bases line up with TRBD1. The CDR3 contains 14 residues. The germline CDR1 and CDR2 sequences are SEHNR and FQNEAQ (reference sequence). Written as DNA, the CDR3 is TGTTCCAGCAGGTGGACAGGGCAGGGAGATACGCAGTATTTT. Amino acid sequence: CSSRWTGQGDTQYF. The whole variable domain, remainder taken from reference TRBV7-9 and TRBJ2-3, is DTGVSQNPRHKITKRGQNVTFRCDPISEHNRLYWYRQTLGQGPEFLTYFQNEAQLEKSRLLSDRFSAERPKGSFSTLEIQRTEQGDSAMYLCSSRWTGQGDTQYFGPGTRLTVL.

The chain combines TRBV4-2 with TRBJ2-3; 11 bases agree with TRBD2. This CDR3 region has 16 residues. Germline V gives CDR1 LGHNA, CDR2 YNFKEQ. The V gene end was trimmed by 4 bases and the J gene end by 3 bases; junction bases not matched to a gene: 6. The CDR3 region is CASSPDSGGVTDTQYF. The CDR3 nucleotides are TGTGCCAGCAGCCCGGATAGCGGGGGGGTTACAGATACGCAGTATTTT.

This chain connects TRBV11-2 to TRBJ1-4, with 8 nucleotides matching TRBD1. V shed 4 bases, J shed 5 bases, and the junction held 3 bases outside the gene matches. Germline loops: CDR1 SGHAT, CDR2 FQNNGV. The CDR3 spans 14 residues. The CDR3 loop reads CASSSRGLNEKLFF. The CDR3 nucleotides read TGTGCCAGCAGCTCCAGGGGGCTGAATGAAAAACTGTTTTTT.

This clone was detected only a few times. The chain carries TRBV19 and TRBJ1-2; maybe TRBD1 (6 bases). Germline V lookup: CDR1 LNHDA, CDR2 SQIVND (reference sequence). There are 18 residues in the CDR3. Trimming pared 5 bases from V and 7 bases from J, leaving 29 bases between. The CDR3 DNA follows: TGTGCCAGTAGTCTCCGGATAGCGGGGGGCTCATCTCTTCGTGGCTACACCTTC. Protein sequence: CASSLRIAGGSSLRGYTF.

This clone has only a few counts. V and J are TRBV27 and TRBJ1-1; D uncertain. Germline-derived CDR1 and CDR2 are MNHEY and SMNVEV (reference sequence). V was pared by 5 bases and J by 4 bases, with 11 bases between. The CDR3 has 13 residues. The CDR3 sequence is CASSKLAGTEAFF. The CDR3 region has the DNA TGTGCCAGCAGTAAATTAGCGGGCACTGAAGCTTTCTTT.

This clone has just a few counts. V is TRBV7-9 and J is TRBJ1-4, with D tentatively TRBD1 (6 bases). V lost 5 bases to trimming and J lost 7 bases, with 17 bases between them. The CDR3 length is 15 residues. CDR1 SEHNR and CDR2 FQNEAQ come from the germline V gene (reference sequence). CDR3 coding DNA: TGTGCCAGCAGCCTCGCGGGGGGCATAATTGAAAAACTGTTTTTT. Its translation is CASSLAGGIIEKLFF.

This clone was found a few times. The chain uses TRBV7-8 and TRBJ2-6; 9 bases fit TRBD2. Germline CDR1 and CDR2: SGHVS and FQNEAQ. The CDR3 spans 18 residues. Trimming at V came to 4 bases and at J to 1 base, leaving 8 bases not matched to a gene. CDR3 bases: TGTGCCAGCAGCTCCTTTAGCGGGAGAGGGTCTGGGGCCAACGTCCTGACTTTC. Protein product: CASSSFSGRGSGANVLTF.

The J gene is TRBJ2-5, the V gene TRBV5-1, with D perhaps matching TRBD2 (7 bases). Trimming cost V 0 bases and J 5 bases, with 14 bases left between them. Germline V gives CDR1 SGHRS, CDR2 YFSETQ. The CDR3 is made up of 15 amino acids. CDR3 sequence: CASSLAPGGLETQYF. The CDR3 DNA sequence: TGCGCCAGCAGCTTGGCCCCGGGGGGCTTGGAGACCCAGTACTTC.

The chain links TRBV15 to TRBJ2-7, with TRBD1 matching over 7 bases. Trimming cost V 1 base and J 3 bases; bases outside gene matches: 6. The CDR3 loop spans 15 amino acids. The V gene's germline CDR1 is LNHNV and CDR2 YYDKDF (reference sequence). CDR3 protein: CATSRATGLHYEQYF. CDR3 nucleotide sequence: TGTGCCACCAGCAGAGCGACAGGGCTTCACTACGAGCAGTACTTC. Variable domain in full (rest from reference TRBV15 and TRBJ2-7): DAMVIQNPRYQVTQFGKPVTLSCSQTLNHNVMYWYQQKSSQAPKLLFHYYDKDFNNEADTPDNFQSRRPNTSFCFLDIRSPGLGDTAMYLCATSRATGLHYEQYFGPGTRLTVT.

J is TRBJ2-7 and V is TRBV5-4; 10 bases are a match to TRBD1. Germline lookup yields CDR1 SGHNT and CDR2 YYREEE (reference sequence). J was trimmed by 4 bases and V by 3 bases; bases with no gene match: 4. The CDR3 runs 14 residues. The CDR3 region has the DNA TGTGCCAGCAGCTGGGACAGGGGTAGATACGAGCAGTACTTC. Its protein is CASSWDRGRYEQYF.

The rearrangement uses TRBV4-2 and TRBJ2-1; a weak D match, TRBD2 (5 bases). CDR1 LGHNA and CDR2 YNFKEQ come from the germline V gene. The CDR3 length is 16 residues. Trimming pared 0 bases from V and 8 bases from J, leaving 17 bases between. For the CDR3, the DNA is TGTGCCAGCAGCCAAGAGGCTAGGCGGGTATTCGATGAGCAGTTCTTC. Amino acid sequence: CASSQEARRVFDEQFF.

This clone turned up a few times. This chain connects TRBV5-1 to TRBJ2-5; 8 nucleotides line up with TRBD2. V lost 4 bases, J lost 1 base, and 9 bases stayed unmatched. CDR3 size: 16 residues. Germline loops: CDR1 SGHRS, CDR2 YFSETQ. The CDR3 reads CASSAGLAGGQETQYF. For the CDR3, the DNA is TGCGCCAGCAGCGCCGGACTAGCTGGGGGCCAAGAGACCCAGTACTTC.

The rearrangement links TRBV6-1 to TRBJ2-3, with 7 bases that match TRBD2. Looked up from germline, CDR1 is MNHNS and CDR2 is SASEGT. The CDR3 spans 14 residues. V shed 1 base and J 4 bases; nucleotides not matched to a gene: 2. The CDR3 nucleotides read TGTGCCAGCAGTGAAGGGGAGGGTCCAGATACGCAGTATTTT. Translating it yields CASSEGEGPDTQYF.

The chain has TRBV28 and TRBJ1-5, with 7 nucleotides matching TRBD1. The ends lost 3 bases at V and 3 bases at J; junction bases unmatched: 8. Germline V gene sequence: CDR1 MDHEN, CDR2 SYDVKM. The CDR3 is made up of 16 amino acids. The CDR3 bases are TGTGCCAGCAGTTTTCAGCAGGGGGACTCCAATCAGCCCCAGCATTTT. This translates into CASSFQQGDSNQPQHF.

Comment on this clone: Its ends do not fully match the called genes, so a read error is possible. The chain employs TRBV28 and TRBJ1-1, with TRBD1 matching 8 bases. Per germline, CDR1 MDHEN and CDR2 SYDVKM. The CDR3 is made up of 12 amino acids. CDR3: CASSLVGQGGIF. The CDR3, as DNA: TGTGCCAGCAGTTTGGTCGGACAGGGAGGGATCTTT.

In DNA form, the CDR3 reads TGTGCCAGCAGTGTTCTACCCGGCACAGATACGCAGTATTTT. Translated: CASSVLPGTDTQYF. The rearrangement links TRBV2 to TRBJ2-3; D is unresolved. Trimming took off 4 bases at V and 1 base at J, with 9 bases between the two ends. The V gene's germline CDR1 is SNHLY and CDR2 FYNNEI. This CDR3 region has 14 residues.

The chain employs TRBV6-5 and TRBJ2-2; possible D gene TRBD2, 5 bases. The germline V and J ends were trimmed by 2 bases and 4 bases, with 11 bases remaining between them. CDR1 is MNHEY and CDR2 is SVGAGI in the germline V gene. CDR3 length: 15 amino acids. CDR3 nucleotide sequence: TGTGCCAGCAGTTACACCTTTACTAGCACCGGGGAGCTGTTTTTT. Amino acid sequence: CASSYTFTSTGELFF.

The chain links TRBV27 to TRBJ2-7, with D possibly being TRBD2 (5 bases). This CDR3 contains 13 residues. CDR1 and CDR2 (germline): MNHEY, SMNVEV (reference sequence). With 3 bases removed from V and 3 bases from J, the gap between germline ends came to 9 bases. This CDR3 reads CASSFSAGYEQYF. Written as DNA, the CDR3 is TGTGCCAGCAGTTTTAGCGCGGGCTACGAGCAGTACTTC.